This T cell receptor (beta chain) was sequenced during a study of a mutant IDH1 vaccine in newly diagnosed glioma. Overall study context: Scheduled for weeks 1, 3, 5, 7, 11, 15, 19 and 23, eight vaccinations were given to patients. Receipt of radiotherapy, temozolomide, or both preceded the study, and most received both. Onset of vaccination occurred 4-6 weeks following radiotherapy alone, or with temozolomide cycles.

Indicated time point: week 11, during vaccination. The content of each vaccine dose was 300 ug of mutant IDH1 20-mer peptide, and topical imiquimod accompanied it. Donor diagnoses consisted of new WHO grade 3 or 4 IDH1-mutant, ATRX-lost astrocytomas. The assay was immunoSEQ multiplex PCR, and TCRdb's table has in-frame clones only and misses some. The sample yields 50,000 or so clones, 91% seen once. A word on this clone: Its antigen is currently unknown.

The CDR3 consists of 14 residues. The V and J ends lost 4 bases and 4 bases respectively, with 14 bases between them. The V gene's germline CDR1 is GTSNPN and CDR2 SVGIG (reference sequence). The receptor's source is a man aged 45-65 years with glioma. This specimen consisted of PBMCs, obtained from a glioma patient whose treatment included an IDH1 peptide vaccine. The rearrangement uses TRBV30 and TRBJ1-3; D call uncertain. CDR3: CAWIPEQAGNTIYF. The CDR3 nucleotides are TGTGCCTGGATCCCCGAGCAGGCAGGAAACACCATATATTTT. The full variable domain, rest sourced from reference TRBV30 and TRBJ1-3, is SQTIHQWPATLVQPVGSPLSLECTVEGTSNPNLYWYRQAAGRGLQLLFYSVGIGQISSEVPQNLSASRPQDRQFILSSKKLLLSDSGFYLCAWIPEQAGNTIYFGEGSWLTVV.